This is a list of T cell receptor beta chains from one sample in a study of T cells in Graves' hyperthyroidism and ophthalmopathy. TCRdb recomputed calls from the multiplex PCR reads with MiXCR, one row per CDR3 protein. This table holds roughly 640,000 distinct CDR3 sequences, more than 15% found once. Input material: blood. These TCRs come from a woman in her thirties or forties with Graves' ophthalmopathy. Each CDR3 is given with its conserved first and last residue. A D gene is named only where the DNA matches it firmly. Part of the rows lack a size; the others show once, few, many or a class for expanded clones.

clone_size | j_call | v_call | d_call | cdr3_aa | cdr3_nt
few | TRBJ2-2 | TRBV4-3 | - | CASSQDRSVVYGELFF | TGCGCCAGCAGCCAAGACAGGTCTGTCGTATACGGGGAGCTGTTTTTT
many | TRBJ2-7 | TRBV28 | - | CASSPGDRGESSGSYEQYF | TGTGCCAGCAGTCCAGGGGACAGGGGAGAGAGTAGCGGGAGCTACGAGCAGTACTTC
- | TRBJ2-5 | TRBV20-1 | - | CSARRDWQETQYF | TGCAGTGCTCGCCGGGACTGGCAAGAGACCCAGTACTTC
- | TRBJ1-1 | TRBV29-1 | - | CSVEPAREDGAFF | TGCAGCGTTGAACCTGCCCGTGAGGATGGAGCTTTCTTT
many | TRBJ1-1 | TRBV20-1 | - | CSARGEGRGWTEAFF | TGCAGTGCTAGAGGTGAGGGGCGAGGTTGGACTGAAGCTTTCTTT
- | TRBJ1-2 | TRBV5-1 | - | CASSLEQGSVKGYTF | TGCGCCAGCAGCTTGGAGCAGGGGTCCGTGAAAGGCTACACCTTC
- | TRBJ2-5 | TRBV7-2 | - | CASSLLQGGTLETQYF | TGTGCCAGCAGCTTGCTCCAGGGGGGGACGTTAGAGACCCAGTACTTC
few | TRBJ1-1 | TRBV7-4 | - | CASSTTGKDRTFF | TGTGCCAGCAGCACAACAGGGAAGGATAGGACTTTCTTT
- | TRBJ2-1 | TRBV5-1 | TRBD2 | CASSYYPGQPGLAGNNEQFF | TGCGCCAGCAGTTACTACCCGGGACAGCCTGGACTAGCGGGGAACAATGAGCAGTTCTTC
few | TRBJ2-7 | TRBV18 | TRBD2 | CASSPPQREAFEQYF | TGTGCCAGCTCACCCCCCCAGCGGGAGGCTTTTGAGCAGTACTTC
few | TRBJ2-1 | TRBV7-3 | - | CASSLRGDVRDEQFF | TGTGCCAGCAGCTTAAGGGGGGATGTTCGCGATGAGCAGTTCTTC
many | TRBJ2-3 | TRBV27 | - | CASSLDGSSTDTQYF | TGTGCCAGCAGTTTGGACGGTTCTAGCACAGATACGCAGTATTTT
- | TRBJ1-4 | TRBV6-1 | - | CASKNSPDNEKLFF | TGTGCCAGTAAAAACAGTCCCGATAATGAAAAACTGTTTTTT
- | TRBJ2-7 | TRBV5-6 | - | CASSLGRPPSEQYF | TGTGCCAGCAGCTTGGGCCGGCCGCCAAGCGAGCAGTACTTC
many | TRBJ1-2 | TRBV3-1 | - | CASSHGVAPGGYTF | TGTGCCAGCAGCCATGGAGTGGCCCCAGGGGGCTACACCTTC
many | TRBJ2-5 | TRBV19 | TRBD2 | CASSEAPYSGSYETQYF | TGTGCCAGTAGCGAGGCCCCCTATAGCGGGAGTTACGAGACCCAGTACTTC
- | TRBJ2-1 | TRBV6-1 | - | CASSGEKHSYNEQFF | TGTGCCAGCAGTGGCGAAAAGCACTCCTACAATGAGCAGTTCTTC
- | TRBJ1-5 | TRBV5-1 | TRBD1 | CASSLQGQAGQPQHF | TGCGCCAGCAGCTTACAGGGGCAGGCGGGTCAGCCCCAGCATTTT
few | TRBJ2-3 | TRBV6-5 | - | CASSYSGLAGSADTQYF | TGTGCCAGCAGTTACTCGGGCCTGGCAGGGAGCGCAGATACGCAGTATTTT
- | TRBJ2-1 | TRBV12-3/TRBV12-4 | - | CASSLGRGAYNEQFF | TGTGCCAGCAGTTTGGGCAGGGGCGCTTACAATGAGCAGTTCTTC
few | TRBJ2-3 | TRBV18 | TRBD2 | CASSPLQAGGPGDTQYF | TGTGCCAGCTCACCACTTCAAGCGGGGGGGCCTGGAGATACGCAGTATTTT
many | TRBJ2-3 | TRBV2 | - | CASRRGTDTQYF | TGTGCCAGCCGGAGGGGCACAGATACGCAGTATTTT
- | TRBJ1-4 | TRBV28 | - | CASSLFGSLNEKLFF | TGTGCCAGCAGTTTATTTGGGAGCTTAAATGAAAAACTGTTTTTT
many | TRBJ2-2 | TRBV20-1 | - | CSASGVYTGELFF | TGCAGTGCTAGTGGGGTTTACACCGGGGAGCTGTTTTTT
many | TRBJ2-3 | TRBV11-2 | - | CASSAAPSPSTDTQYF | TGTGCCAGCAGCGCGGCCCCTAGCCCTAGCACAGATACGCAGTATTTT
many | TRBJ2-7 | TRBV7-9 | TRBD1 | CASSPGQAFTYEQYF | TGTGCCAGCAGCCCGGGACAGGCCTTTACCTACGAGCAGTACTTC
few | TRBJ2-7 | TRBV18 | TRBD1 | CASSPGQGNSYEQYF | TGTGCCAGCTCACCTGGACAGGGAAACTCCTACGAGCAGTACTTC
few | TRBJ1-1 | TRBV3-1 | - | CASSQDRGWATEAFF | TGTGCCAGCAGCCAAGATAGGGGTTGGGCCACTGAAGCTTTCTTT
few | TRBJ1-2 | TRBV4-1 | - | CASSQGGLQKGYTF | TGCGCCAGCAGCCAAGGGGGCCTACAGAAGGGCTACACCTTC
few | TRBJ2-7 | TRBV24-1 | TRBD1 | CATSEFVPYRDSSYEQYF | TGTGCCACCAGTGAATTTGTCCCCTACCGGGACAGCTCCTACGAGCAGTACTTC
many | TRBJ1-1 | TRBV5-1 | - | CASSLRSGVTEAFF | TGCGCCAGCAGCTTGCGGTCTGGGGTGACTGAAGCTTTCTTT
- | TRBJ2-7 | TRBV27 | TRBD1 | CASSSGQGGEEQYF | TGTGCCAGCAGTTCCGGACAGGGCGGGGAGGAGCAGTACTTC
- | TRBJ2-1 | TRBV5-1 | TRBD2 | CASSWTSGRVSYNEQFF | TGCGCCAGCAGCTGGACTAGCGGGAGGGTCTCCTACAATGAGCAGTTCTTC
- | TRBJ1-1 | TRBV12-5 | - | CASGEDHMNTEAFF | TGTGCTAGTGGAGAGGACCACATGAACACTGAAGCTTTCTTT
- | TRBJ1-6 | TRBV12-3/TRBV12-4 | - | CASSSHVGKDSPLHF | TGTGCCAGCAGTTCCCACGTTGGAAAGGATTCACCCCTCCACTTT
few | TRBJ1-2 | TRBV5-1 | TRBD1 | CASSLVDRGVYGYTF | TGCGCCAGCAGCTTGGTGGACAGGGGGGTCTATGGCTACACCTTC